A selection of T cell receptor beta chains follows, all from one sample in a study of blood T cell repertoires in COVID-19. TCRdb's copy holds only in-frame clones and misses some; the assay was immunoSEQ multiplex PCR. Among about 44,000 clones listed, 92% were seen once. Sequencing was carried out using peripheral blood. The receptor set was obtained from a human donor in a cohort sampled during active COVID-19. Each CDR3 is given with its conserved first and last residue. A D gene is named only where the DNA matches it firmly. Only part of the rows carry a size: once, few, many, or a class if the clone is expanded.

cdr3_aa cdr3_nt j_call d_call v_call clone_size
CASSLQSGVETQYF TGCGCCAGCAGCTTGCAAAGCGGGGTAGAGACCCAGTACTTC TRBJ2-5 TRBD2 TRBV5-1 NA
CASSDRYNSPLHF TGTGCCAGCAGTGACAGGTATAATTCACCCCTCCACTTT TRBJ1-6 NA TRBV27 NA
CASSSRTSFQETQYF TGTGCCAGCAGCTCGCGGACAAGCTTCCAAGAGACCCAGTACTTC TRBJ2-5 NA TRBV5-6 once
CASSQGLINEQFF TGCGCCAGCAGCCAGGGACTAATCAATGAGCAGTTCTTC TRBJ2-1 TRBD2 TRBV4-3 NA
CASSLTTGGLSGNTIYF TGTGCCAGCAGCCTGACCACGGGGGGGCTGTCAGGAAACACCATATATTTT TRBJ1-3 NA TRBV7-2 NA
CAISETGQDDTQYF TGTGCCATCAGTGAGACGGGACAGGACGATACGCAGTATTTT TRBJ2-3 TRBD1 TRBV10-3 NA
CASRMGHSYEQYF TGCGCCAGCAGAATGGGACATTCCTACGAGCAGTACTTC TRBJ2-7 NA TRBV5-1 once
CASRMEGKQYF TGTGCCAGCAGAATGGAGGGGAAGCAGTACTTC TRBJ2-7 NA TRBV28 NA
CASSGTGGYEQYF TGTGCCAGTAGTGGGACAGGGGGGTACGAGCAGTACTTC TRBJ2-7 TRBD1 TRBV19 NA
CAIKRQNNEQFF TGTGCCATCAAGCGACAGAACAATGAGCAGTTCTTC TRBJ2-1 NA TRBV10-3 NA
CASSLAVNSQETQYF TGCGCCAGCAGCTTGGCCGTTAATAGCCAAGAGACCCAGTACTTC TRBJ2-5 NA TRBV5-1 NA
CASSLRDFKETQYF TGTGCCAGCAGCTTAAGGGACTTTAAGGAGACCCAGTACTTC TRBJ2-5 NA TRBV11-1 NA
CASSLNWRGDNEQFF TGCGCCAGCAGCTTGAACTGGCGGGGGGACAATGAGCAGTTCTTC TRBJ2-1 TRBD2 TRBV5-1 NA
CASSLGVRLAGSYEQYF TGTGCCAGCAGCTTAGGGGTTCGGCTAGCGGGATCCTACGAGCAGTACTTC TRBJ2-7 TRBD2 TRBV7-2 NA
CASSIARGPETQYF TGTGCCAGTAGTATTGCTAGGGGGCCAGAGACCCAGTACTTC TRBJ2-5 TRBD1 TRBV19 NA
CASSRGQARKNTEAFF TGTGCCAGCAGTCGAGGACAGGCGAGAAAGAACACTGAAGCTTTCTTT TRBJ1-1 TRBD1 TRBV6-6 NA
CASPTVSNQPQHF TGTGCCAGCCCGACAGTTTCCAATCAGCCCCAGCATTTT TRBJ1-5 NA TRBV19 NA